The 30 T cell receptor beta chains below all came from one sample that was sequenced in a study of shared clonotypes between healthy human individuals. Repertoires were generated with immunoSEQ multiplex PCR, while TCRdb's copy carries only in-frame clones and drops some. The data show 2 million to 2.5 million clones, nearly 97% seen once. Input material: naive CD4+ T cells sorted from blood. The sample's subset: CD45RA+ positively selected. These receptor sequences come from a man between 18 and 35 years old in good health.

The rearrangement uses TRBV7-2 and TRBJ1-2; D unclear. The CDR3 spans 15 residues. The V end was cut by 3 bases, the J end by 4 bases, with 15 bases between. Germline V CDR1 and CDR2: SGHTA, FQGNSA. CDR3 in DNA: TGTGCCAGCAGCTTGAGAAGCAGCGGCAGCTATGGCTACACCTTC. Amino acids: CASSLRSSGSYGYTF.

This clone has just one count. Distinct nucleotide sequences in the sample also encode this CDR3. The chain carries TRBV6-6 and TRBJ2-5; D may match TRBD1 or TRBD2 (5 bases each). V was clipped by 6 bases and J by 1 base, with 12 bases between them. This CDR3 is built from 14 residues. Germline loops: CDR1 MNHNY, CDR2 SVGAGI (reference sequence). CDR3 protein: CASRPRGGQETQYF. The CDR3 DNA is TGTGCCAGCAGACCTCGTGGGGGCCAAGAGACCCAGTACTTC.

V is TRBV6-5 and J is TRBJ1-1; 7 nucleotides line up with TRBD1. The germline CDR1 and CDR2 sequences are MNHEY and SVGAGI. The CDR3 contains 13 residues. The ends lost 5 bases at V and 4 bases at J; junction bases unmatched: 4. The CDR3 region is CASSQGVATEAFF. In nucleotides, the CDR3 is TGTGCCAGCAGTCAGGGGGTTGCCACTGAAGCTTTCTTT.

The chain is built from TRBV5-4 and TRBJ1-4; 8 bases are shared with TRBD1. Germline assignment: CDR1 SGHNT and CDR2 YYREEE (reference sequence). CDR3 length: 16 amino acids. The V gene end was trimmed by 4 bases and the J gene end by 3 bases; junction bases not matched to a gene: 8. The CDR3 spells CASSGGQGWANEKLFF. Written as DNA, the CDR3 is TGTGCCAGCAGCGGAGGACAGGGTTGGGCTAATGAAAAACTGTTTTTT.

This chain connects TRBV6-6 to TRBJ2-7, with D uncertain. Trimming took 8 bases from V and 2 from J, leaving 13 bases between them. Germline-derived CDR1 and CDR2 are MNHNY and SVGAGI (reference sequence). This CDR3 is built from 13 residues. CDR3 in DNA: TGTGCCAGCCGGGCAGGAGCCCCCTACGAGCAGTACTTC. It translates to CASRAGAPYEQYF.

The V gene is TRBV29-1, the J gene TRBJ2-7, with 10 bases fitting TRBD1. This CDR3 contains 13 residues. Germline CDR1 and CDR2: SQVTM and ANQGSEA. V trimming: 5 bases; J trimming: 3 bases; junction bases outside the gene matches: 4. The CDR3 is CSVSRTGGYEQYF. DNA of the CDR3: TGCAGCGTTTCCAGGACAGGGGGCTACGAGCAGTACTTC.

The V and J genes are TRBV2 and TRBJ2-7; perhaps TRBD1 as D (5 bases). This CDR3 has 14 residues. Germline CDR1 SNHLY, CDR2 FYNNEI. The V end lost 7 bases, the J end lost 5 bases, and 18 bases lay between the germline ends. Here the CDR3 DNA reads TGTGCCAGCAACAAAGCCACAGGTCGACACGAGCAGTACTTC. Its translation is CASNKATGRHEQYF.

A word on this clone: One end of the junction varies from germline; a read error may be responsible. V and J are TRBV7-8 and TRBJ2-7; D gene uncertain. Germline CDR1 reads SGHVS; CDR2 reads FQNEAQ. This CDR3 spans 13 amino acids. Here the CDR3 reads CASSHRSSSEQYF. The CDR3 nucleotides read TGTGCCAGCAGCCATCGTTCCTCCTCCGAGCAGTACTTC. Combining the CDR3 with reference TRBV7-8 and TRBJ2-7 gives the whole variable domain GAGVSQSPRYKVAKRGQDVALRCDPISGHVSLFWYQQALGQGPEFLTYFQNEAQLDKSGLPSDRFFAERPEGSVSTLKIQRTQQEDSAVYLCASSHRSSSEQYFGPGTRLTVT.

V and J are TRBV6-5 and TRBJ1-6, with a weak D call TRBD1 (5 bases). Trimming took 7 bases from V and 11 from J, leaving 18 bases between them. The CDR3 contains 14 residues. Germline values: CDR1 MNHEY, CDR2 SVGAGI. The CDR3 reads CASTTGRVRTPLHF. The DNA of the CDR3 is TGTGCCAGCACCACGGGCAGGGTGAGGACACCCCTCCACTTT.

CDR3: CASRDRVVNEQFF. In DNA, the CDR3 is TGTGCCAGCAGGGACAGGGTAGTAAATGAGCAGTTCTTC. V gene TRBV2 combines with J gene TRBJ2-1; 8 bases match TRBD1. J lost 7 bases, V lost 6 bases, and 5 bases had no gene match. Germline loops: CDR1 SNHLY, CDR2 FYNNEI. There are 13 residues in the CDR3.

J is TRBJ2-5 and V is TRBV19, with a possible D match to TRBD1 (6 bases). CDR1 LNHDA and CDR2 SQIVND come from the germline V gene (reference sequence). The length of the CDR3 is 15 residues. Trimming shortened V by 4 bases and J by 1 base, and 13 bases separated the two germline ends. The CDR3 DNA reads TGTGCCAGTAGTAAAGCCGCGACAGGCCAAGAGACCCAGTACTTC. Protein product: CASSKAATGQETQYF.

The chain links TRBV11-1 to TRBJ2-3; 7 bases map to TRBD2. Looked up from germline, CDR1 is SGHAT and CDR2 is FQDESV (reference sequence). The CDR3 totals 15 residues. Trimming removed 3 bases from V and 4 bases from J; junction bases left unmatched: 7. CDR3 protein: CASSLRLAVADTQYF. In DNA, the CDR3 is TGTGCCAGCAGCTTGCGACTAGCCGTAGCAGATACGCAGTATTTT.

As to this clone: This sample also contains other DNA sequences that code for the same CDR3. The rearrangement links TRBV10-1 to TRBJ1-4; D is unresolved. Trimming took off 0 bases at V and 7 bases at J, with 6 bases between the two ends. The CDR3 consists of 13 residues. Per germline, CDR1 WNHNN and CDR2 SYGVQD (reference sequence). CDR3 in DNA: TGCGCCAGCAGTGAGTCGGTGGGTGAAAAACTGTTTTTT. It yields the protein CASSESVGEKLFF.

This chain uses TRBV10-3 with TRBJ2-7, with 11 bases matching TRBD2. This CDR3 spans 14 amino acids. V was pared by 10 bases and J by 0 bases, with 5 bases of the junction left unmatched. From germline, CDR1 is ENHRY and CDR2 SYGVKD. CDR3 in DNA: TGTGCCACTTCGGGACTAGCGGACTCCTACGAGCAGTACTTC. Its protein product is CATSGLADSYEQYF.

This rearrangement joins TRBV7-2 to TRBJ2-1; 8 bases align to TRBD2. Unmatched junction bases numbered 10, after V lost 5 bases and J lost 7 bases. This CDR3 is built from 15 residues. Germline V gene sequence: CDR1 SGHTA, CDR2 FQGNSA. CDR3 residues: CASSRSGRVGNEQFF. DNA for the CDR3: TGTGCCAGCAGCCGAAGCGGGAGAGTGGGGAATGAGCAGTTCTTC.

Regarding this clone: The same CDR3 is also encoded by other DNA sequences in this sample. CDR3 bases: TGTGCCAGCAGCCCTCAGGGGTCCGGGGCCAACGTCCTGACTTTC. Translation: CASSPQGSGANVLTF. V usage is TRBV2 and J usage is TRBJ2-6, with D tentatively TRBD1 (6 bases). Trimming took 6 bases from V and 4 from J, leaving 13 bases between them. This CDR3 spans 15 amino acids. Germline assignment: CDR1 SNHLY and CDR2 FYNNEI. The full variable domain, rest sourced from reference TRBV2 and TRBJ2-6, is EPEVTQTPSHQVTQMGQEVILRCVPISNHLYFYWYRQILGQKVEFLVSFYNNEISEKSEIFDDQFSVERPDGSNFTLKIRSTKLEDSAMYFCASSPQGSGANVLTFGAGSRLTVL.

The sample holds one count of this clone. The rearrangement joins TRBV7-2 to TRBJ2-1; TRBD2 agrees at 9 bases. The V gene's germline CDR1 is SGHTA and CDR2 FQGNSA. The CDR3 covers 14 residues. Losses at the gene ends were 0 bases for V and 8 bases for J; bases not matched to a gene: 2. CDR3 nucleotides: TGTGCCAGCAGCTTAGCGGGACTAGCCCATGAGCAGTTCTTC. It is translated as CASSLAGLAHEQFF. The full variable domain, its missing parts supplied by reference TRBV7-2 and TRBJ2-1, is GAGVSQSPSNKVTEKGKDVELRCDPISGHTALYWYRQSLGQGLEFLIYFQGNSAPDKSGLPSDRFSAERTGGSVSTLTIQRTQQEDSAVYLCASSLAGLAHEQFFGPGTRLTVL.

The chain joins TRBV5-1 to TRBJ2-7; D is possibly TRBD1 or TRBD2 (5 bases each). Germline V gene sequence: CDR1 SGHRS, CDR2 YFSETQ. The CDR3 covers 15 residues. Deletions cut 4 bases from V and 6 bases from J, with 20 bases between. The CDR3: CASSNGGTGNLEQYF. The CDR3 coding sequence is TGCGCCAGCAGCAACGGTGGGACGGGGAATCTCGAGCAGTACTTC.

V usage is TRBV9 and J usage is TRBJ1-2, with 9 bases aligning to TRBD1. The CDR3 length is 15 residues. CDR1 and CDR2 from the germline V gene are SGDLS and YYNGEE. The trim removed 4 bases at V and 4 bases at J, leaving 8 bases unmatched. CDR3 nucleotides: TGTGCCAGCAGCCGACAGGGGGTCGGACTCTATGGCTACACCTTC. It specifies CASSRQGVGLYGYTF.

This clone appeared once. This CDR3 is CASSLGGLAQETQYF. DNA for the CDR3: TGTGCCAGCAGCTTAGGGGGACTAGCGCAAGAGACCCAGTACTTC. The gene calls are TRBV7-8 and TRBJ2-5; TRBD2 matches 10 bases. This CDR3 spans 15 amino acids. Per germline, CDR1 SGHVS and CDR2 FQNEAQ. Trimming cost V 1 base and J 2 bases; bases outside gene matches: 1.

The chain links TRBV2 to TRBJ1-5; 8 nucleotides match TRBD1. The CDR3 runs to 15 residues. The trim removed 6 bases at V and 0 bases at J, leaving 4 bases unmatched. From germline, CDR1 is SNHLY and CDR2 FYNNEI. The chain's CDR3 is CASSAGQVSNQPQHF. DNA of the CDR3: TGTGCCAGCAGCGCGGGACAGGTTAGCAATCAGCCCCAGCATTTT.

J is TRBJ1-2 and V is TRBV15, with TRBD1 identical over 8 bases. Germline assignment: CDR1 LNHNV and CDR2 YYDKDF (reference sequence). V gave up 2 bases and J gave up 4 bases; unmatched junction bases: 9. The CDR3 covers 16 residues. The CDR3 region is CATSRNPGTGFYGYTF. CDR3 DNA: TGTGCCACCAGCAGAAACCCCGGGACAGGCTTCTATGGCTACACCTTC.

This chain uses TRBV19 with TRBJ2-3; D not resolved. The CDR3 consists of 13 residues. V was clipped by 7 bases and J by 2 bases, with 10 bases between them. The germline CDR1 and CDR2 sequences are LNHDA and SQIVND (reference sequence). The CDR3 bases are TGTGCCAGTAAGGAACATTACACAGATACGCAGTATTTT. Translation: CASKEHYTDTQYF.

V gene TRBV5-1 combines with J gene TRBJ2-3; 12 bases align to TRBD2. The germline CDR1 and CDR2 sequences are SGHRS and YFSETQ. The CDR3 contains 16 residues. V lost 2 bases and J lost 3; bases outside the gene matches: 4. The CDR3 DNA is TGCGCCAGCAGCTTCGGACTAGCGGGACAGACAGATACGCAGTATTTT. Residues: CASSFGLAGQTDTQYF.

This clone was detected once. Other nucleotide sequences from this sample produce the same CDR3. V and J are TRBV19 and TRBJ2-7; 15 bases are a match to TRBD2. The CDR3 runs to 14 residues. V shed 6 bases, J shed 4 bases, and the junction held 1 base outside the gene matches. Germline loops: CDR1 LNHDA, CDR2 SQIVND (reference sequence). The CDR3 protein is CASSGLAGGYEQYF. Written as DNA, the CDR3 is TGTGCCAGTAGCGGACTAGCGGGAGGGTACGAGCAGTACTTC.

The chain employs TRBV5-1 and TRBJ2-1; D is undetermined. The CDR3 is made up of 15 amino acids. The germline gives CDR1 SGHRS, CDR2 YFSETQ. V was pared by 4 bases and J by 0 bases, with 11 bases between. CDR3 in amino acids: CASSQGPNSYNEQFF. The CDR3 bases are TGCGCCAGCAGCCAAGGCCCGAACTCCTACAATGAGCAGTTCTTC.

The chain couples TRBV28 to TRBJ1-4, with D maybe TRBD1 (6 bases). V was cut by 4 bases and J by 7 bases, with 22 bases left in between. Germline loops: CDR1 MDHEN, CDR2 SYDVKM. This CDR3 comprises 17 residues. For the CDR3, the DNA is TGTGCCAGCAGTTCACCAAACTACGGGGGGCCTGGTGAAAAACTGTTTTTT. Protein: CASSSPNYGGPGEKLFF.

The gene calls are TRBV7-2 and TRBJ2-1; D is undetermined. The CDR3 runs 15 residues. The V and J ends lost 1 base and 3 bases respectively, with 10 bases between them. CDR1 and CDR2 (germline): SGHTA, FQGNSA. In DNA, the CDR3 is TGTGCCAGCAGCTTAGACCGGTCGGGCTACAATGAGCAGTTCTTC. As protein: CASSLDRSGYNEQFF.

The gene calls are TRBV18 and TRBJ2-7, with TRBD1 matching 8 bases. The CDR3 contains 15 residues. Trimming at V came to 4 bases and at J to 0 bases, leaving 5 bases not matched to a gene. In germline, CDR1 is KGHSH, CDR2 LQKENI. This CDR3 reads CASSLRTGSSYEQYF. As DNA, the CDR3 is TGTGCCAGCTCACTTCGGACAGGGAGCTCCTACGAGCAGTACTTC.

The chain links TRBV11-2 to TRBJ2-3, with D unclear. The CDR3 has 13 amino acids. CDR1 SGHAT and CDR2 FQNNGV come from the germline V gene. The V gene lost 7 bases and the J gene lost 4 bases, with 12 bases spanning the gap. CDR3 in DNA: TGTGCCAGCAACTTCGATGGGGCAGATACGCAGTATTTT. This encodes CASNFDGADTQYF.